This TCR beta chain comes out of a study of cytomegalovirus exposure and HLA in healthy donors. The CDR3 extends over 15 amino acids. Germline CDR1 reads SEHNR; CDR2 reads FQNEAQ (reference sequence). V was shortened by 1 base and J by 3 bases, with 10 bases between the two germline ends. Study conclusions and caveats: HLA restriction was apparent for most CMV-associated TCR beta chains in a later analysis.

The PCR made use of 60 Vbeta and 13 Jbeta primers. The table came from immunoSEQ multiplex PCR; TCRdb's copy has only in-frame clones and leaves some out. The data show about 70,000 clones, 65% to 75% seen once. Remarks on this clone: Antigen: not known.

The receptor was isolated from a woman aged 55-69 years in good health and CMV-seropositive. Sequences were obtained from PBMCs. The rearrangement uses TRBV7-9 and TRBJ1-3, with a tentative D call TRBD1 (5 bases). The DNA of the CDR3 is TGTGCCAGCAGCTTAGGCGGGGGGTTTGGAAACACCATATATTTT. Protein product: CASSLGGGFGNTIYF.